This is a list of T cell receptor beta chains from one sample in a study of CDR3 diversity in severe acne. MiXCR was run by TCRdb on the PCR reads, yielding one entry per CDR3 protein. The repertoire holds some 85,000 distinct CDR3 sequences, with less than 65% as singletons. The sample comprised blood. The receptors were sampled from a male donor with severe acne vulgaris. Both conserved end residues are part of each CDR3. The order of the fields is clone size, J gene, V gene, D gene, CDR3 protein, CDR3 DNA. A D gene is named only where the DNA matches it firmly. For some rows the clone size is stated as once, few or many, or as a class when expanded; others skip it.

clone_size: many
j_call: TRBJ1-1
v_call: TRBV7-9
d_call: NA
cdr3_aa: CATRTANTEAFF
cdr3_nt: TGTGCCACGAGGACAGCGAACACTGAAGCTTTCTTT

clone_size: many
j_call: TRBJ2-2
v_call: TRBV9
d_call: NA
cdr3_aa: CASSVDGSGELFF
cdr3_nt: TGTGCCAGCAGCGTAGATGGGTCCGGGGAGCTGTTTTTT

clone_size: few
j_call: TRBJ2-1
v_call: TRBV6-5
d_call: TRBD2
cdr3_aa: CASRRAGEDEQFF
cdr3_nt: TGTGCCAGCAGAAGAGCGGGAGAGGATGAGCAGTTCTTC

clone_size: NA
j_call: TRBJ2-3
v_call: TRBV3-1
d_call: NA
cdr3_aa: CASSQGYSTDTQYF
cdr3_nt: TGTGCCAGCAGCCAGGGCTATAGCACAGATACGCAGTATTTT

clone_size: NA
j_call: TRBJ2-5
v_call: TRBV3-1
d_call: NA
cdr3_aa: CASSQDLQTQYF
cdr3_nt: TGTGCCAGCAGCCAAGATTTGCAGACCCAGTACTTC

clone_size: NA
j_call: TRBJ2-7
v_call: TRBV24-1
d_call: TRBD2
cdr3_aa: CATSDLGAGDTGEQYF
cdr3_nt: TGTGCCACCAGTGATTTGGGAGCGGGAGACACCGGGGAGCAGTACTTC

clone_size: few
j_call: TRBJ2-2
v_call: TRBV4-1
d_call: NA
cdr3_aa: CASSQIGLGNGELFF
cdr3_nt: TGCGCCAGCAGCCAAATCGGGTTGGGAAACGGGGAGCTGTTTTTT

clone_size: few
j_call: TRBJ2-5
v_call: TRBV7-3
d_call: TRBD1
cdr3_aa: CASSPGDRPQETQYF
cdr3_nt: TGTGCCAGCAGCCCCGGGGACAGACCCCAAGAGACCCAGTACTTC

clone_size: NA
j_call: TRBJ1-5
v_call: TRBV11-2
d_call: NA
cdr3_aa: CASSLTQGQPQHF
cdr3_nt: TGTGCCAGCAGCTTGACACAGGGTCAGCCCCAGCATTTT

clone_size: few
j_call: TRBJ2-7
v_call: TRBV5-1
d_call: TRBD2
cdr3_aa: CASSPAGEFGYEQYF
cdr3_nt: TGCGCCAGCAGTCCCGCGGGGGAGTTTGGTTACGAGCAGTACTTC

clone_size: NA
j_call: TRBJ2-5
v_call: TRBV7-6
d_call: NA
cdr3_aa: CASSLEGMRGETQYF
cdr3_nt: TGTGCCAGCAGCTTAGAGGGGATGAGAGGGGAGACCCAGTACTTC

clone_size: many
j_call: TRBJ2-6
v_call: TRBV20-1
d_call: NA
cdr3_aa: CSANRGGASGANVLTF
cdr3_nt: TGCAGTGCAAATAGGGGGGGAGCCTCTGGGGCCAACGTCCTGACTTTC

clone_size: NA
j_call: TRBJ2-2
v_call: TRBV7-9
d_call: NA
cdr3_aa: CASSLTGQNTGELFF
cdr3_nt: TGTGCCAGCAGCTTAACGGGACAGAACACCGGGGAGCTGTTTTTT

clone_size: many
j_call: TRBJ2-2
v_call: TRBV7-2
d_call: TRBD1
cdr3_aa: CASSLFGTASTGELFF
cdr3_nt: TGTGCCAGCAGCTTGTTCGGGACAGCGTCCACCGGGGAGCTGTTTTTT

clone_size: many
j_call: TRBJ2-3
v_call: TRBV7-9
d_call: TRBD2
cdr3_aa: CASSLDLAGASTDTQYF
cdr3_nt: TGTGCCAGCAGCTTAGACCTAGCGGGTGCTAGCACAGATACGCAGTATTTT

clone_size: NA
j_call: TRBJ2-3
v_call: TRBV10-2
d_call: NA
cdr3_aa: CASSAGTSTDTQYF
cdr3_nt: TGCGCCAGCAGTGCCGGGACTAGCACAGATACGCAGTATTTT

clone_size: NA
j_call: TRBJ2-6
v_call: TRBV15
d_call: TRBD1
cdr3_aa: CATSKGQAHSGANVLTF
cdr3_nt: TGTGCCACCAGCAAAGGACAGGCCCACTCTGGGGCCAACGTCCTGACTTTC

clone_size: few
j_call: TRBJ2-5
v_call: TRBV5-1
d_call: TRBD1
cdr3_aa: CASSPDRGQETQYF
cdr3_nt: TGCGCCAGCAGCCCAGACAGGGGGCAAGAGACCCAGTACTTC

clone_size: many
j_call: TRBJ2-1
v_call: TRBV2
d_call: TRBD1
cdr3_aa: CASSGARDRDYNEQFF
cdr3_nt: TGTGCCAGCAGTGGAGCCCGGGACAGGGACTACAATGAGCAGTTCTTC

clone_size: many
j_call: TRBJ1-3
v_call: TRBV7-8
d_call: NA
cdr3_aa: CASSLGTGLGGNTIYF
cdr3_nt: TGTGCCAGCAGCTTAGGAACGGGACTGGGTGGAAACACCATATATTTT

clone_size: NA
j_call: TRBJ1-5
v_call: TRBV2
d_call: NA
cdr3_aa: CASSEDRVQPQHF
cdr3_nt: TGTGCCAGCAGTGAAGACAGGGTACAGCCCCAGCATTTT

clone_size: NA
j_call: TRBJ1-5
v_call: TRBV20-1
d_call: NA
cdr3_aa: CSARERDILDSNQPQHF
cdr3_nt: TGCAGTGCTAGAGAACGGGACATTTTAGATAGCAATCAGCCCCAGCATTTT

clone_size: NA
j_call: TRBJ2-4
v_call: TRBV13
d_call: NA
cdr3_aa: CASSLGLGGTKNIQYF
cdr3_nt: TGTGCCAGCAGCTTAGGCCTTGGGGGGACCAAAAACATTCAGTACTTC

clone_size: NA
j_call: TRBJ2-1
v_call: TRBV4-1
d_call: TRBD2
cdr3_aa: CASSQKLAGPVSYNEQFF
cdr3_nt: TGCGCCAGCAGCCAAAAACTAGCGGGACCTGTCTCCTACAATGAGCAGTTCTTC

clone_size: NA
j_call: TRBJ2-7
v_call: TRBV6-1
d_call: NA
cdr3_aa: CASRVGYEQYF
cdr3_nt: TGTGCCAGCAGGGTCGGCTACGAGCAGTACTTC

clone_size: NA
j_call: TRBJ1-2
v_call: TRBV20-1
d_call: NA
cdr3_aa: CSASIQRANYGYTF
cdr3_nt: TGCAGTGCTAGTATCCAGAGGGCGAACTATGGCTACACCTTC

clone_size: many
j_call: TRBJ2-5
v_call: TRBV2
d_call: NA
cdr3_aa: CASSPGLWRETQYF
cdr3_nt: TGTGCCAGCAGCCCGGGGCTCTGGCGAGAGACCCAGTACTTC

clone_size: many
j_call: TRBJ2-1
v_call: TRBV4-1
d_call: NA
cdr3_aa: CASSQAVYNEQFF
cdr3_nt: TGCGCCAGCAGCCAAGCCGTGTACAATGAGCAGTTCTTC

clone_size: many
j_call: TRBJ1-5
v_call: TRBV20-1
d_call: NA
cdr3_aa: CSARLSNQPQHF
cdr3_nt: TGCAGTGCTAGACTTAGCAATCAGCCCCAGCATTTT

clone_size: NA
j_call: TRBJ1-1
v_call: TRBV28
d_call: NA
cdr3_aa: CASSTGSWGTEAFF
cdr3_nt: TGTGCCAGCAGCACCGGAAGCTGGGGCACTGAAGCTTTCTTT

clone_size: few
j_call: TRBJ1-5
v_call: TRBV27
d_call: NA
cdr3_aa: CASSLTGSNQPQHF
cdr3_nt: TGTGCCAGCAGTTTGACAGGCAGCAATCAGCCCCAGCATTTT

clone_size: few
j_call: TRBJ1-6
v_call: TRBV27
d_call: TRBD1
cdr3_aa: CASSWATGTGGSPLHF
cdr3_nt: TGTGCCAGCAGTTGGGCGACCGGGACAGGTGGTTCACCCCTCCACTTT

clone_size: many
j_call: TRBJ1-6
v_call: TRBV5-1
d_call: NA
cdr3_aa: CASSLVAEDSPLHF
cdr3_nt: TGCGCCAGCAGCTTGGTCGCGGAGGATTCACCCCTCCACTTT

clone_size: NA
j_call: TRBJ2-7
v_call: TRBV29-1
d_call: TRBD1
cdr3_aa: CRRGTGASYEQYF
cdr3_nt: TGCAGGAGGGGGACAGGGGCCTCCTACGAGCAGTACTTC

clone_size: NA
j_call: TRBJ1-2
v_call: TRBV15
d_call: NA
cdr3_aa: CATSRKGFDYGYTF
cdr3_nt: TGTGCCACCAGCAGAAAGGGGTTTGACTATGGCTACACCTTC

clone_size: few
j_call: TRBJ1-2
v_call: TRBV29-1
d_call: NA
cdr3_aa: CSVDEVIYGYTF
cdr3_nt: TGCAGCGTCGATGAAGTCATATATGGCTACACCTTC

clone_size: NA
j_call: TRBJ1-5
v_call: TRBV12-3/TRBV12-4
d_call: NA
cdr3_aa: CASSFKLGQSNQPQHF
cdr3_nt: TGTGCCAGCAGTTTCAAATTAGGACAGTCCAATCAGCCCCAGCATTTT

clone_size: once
j_call: TRBJ2-7
v_call: TRBV25-1
d_call: NA
cdr3_aa: CASSESNLGTESDEQYF
cdr3_nt: TGTGCCAGCAGTGAATCGAACCTTGGAACAGAAAGTGACGAACAGTACTTC

clone_size: NA
j_call: TRBJ2-7
v_call: TRBV7-2
d_call: NA
cdr3_aa: CASSYTRVTNEQYF
cdr3_nt: TGTGCCAGCAGCTATACGAGAGTGACCAACGAGCAGTACTTC

clone_size: medium-sized
j_call: TRBJ2-1
v_call: TRBV7-2
d_call: TRBD2
cdr3_aa: CASSLAREMGEQFF
cdr3_nt: TGTGCCAGCAGCTTAGCGCGGGAGATGGGTGAGCAGTTCTTC

clone_size: NA
j_call: TRBJ2-3
v_call: TRBV11-2
d_call: NA
cdr3_aa: CASSLRTDTQYF
cdr3_nt: TGTGCCAGCAGCCTTCGCACAGATACGCAGTATTTT

clone_size: NA
j_call: TRBJ1-3
v_call: TRBV7-9
d_call: NA
cdr3_aa: CASSVDSAPSTSGNTIYF
cdr3_nt: TGTGCCAGCAGCGTGGACAGCGCACCAAGCACCTCTGGAAACACCATATATTTT